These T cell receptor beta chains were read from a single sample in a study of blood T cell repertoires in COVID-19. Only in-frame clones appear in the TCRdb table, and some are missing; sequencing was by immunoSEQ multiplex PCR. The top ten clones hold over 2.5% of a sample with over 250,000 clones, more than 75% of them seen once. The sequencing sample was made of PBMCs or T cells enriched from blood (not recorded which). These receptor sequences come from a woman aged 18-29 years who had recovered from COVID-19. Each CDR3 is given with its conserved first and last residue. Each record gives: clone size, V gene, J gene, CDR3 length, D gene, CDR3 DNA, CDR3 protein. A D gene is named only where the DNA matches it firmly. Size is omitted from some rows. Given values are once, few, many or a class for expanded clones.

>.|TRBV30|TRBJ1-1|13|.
TGTGCCTGGATCGTTTCGGTCTCGTCTGAAGCTTTCTTT
CAWIVSVSSEAFF
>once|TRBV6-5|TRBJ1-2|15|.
TGTGCCAGCAGTCCTTACAGCGGCGGTAACTATGGCTACACCTTC
CASSPYSGGNYGYTF
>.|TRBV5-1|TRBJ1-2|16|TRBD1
TGCGCCAGCAGCTTATCCGGGACAGGGGACTACTATGGCTACACCTTC
CASSLSGTGDYYGYTF
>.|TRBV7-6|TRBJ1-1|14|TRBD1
TGTGCCAGCAGCTTACAGGGGGGGAACACTGAAGCTTTCTTT
CASSLQGGNTEAFF
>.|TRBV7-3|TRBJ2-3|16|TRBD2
TGTGCCAGCAGCTTAACCGCGGGAGGCCTAGCAGATACGCAGTATTTT
CASSLTAGGLADTQYF
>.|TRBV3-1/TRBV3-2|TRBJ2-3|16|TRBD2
TGTGCCAGCAGCCAAGCACAGAGCGGGGGAACAGATACGCAGTATTTT
CASSQAQSGGTDTQYF
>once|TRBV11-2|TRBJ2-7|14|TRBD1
TGTGCCAGCAGCTTTACCGGGACAGGGTCCGAGCAGTACTTC
CASSFTGTGSEQYF
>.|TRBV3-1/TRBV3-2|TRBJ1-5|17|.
TGTGCCAGCAGCCAAGAAGGTGCGGGGGACACCAATCAGCCCCAGCATTTT
CASSQEGAGDTNQPQHF
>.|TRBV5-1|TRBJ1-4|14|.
TGCGCCAGCAGCCCTTTGAGTCGCGGTGAAAAACTGTTTTTT
CASSPLSRGEKLFF
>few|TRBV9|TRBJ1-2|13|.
TGTGCCAGCAGCGTAGAGGCCAGACACGGCTACACCTTC
CASSVEARHGYTF
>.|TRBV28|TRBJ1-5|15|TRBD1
TGTGCCAGCAGCTACCTCAGCGGGGGACAGCAGCCCCAGCATTTT
CASSYLSGGQQPQHF
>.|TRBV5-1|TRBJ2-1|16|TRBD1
TGCGCCAGCAGCGTAGACGGACAGGGTTCTTTAGATGAGCAGTTCTTC
CASSVDGQGSLDEQFF
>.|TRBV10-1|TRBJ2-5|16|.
TGCGCCAGCAGTGAGAGCCCCCAGGCAGGGCAAGAGACCCAGTACTTC
CASSESPQAGQETQYF
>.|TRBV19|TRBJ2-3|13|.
TGTGCCAGTAGGTTAGACTGGCGGGATACGCAGTATTTT
CASRLDWRDTQYF
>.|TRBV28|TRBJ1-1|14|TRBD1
TGTGCCAGCAGACGACAGGGGGCTACCACTGAAGCTTTCTTT
CASRRQGATTEAFF
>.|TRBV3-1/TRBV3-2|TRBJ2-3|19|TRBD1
TGTGCCAGCAGCCAAGAAGCCCCCTTTGGGACAGGGGTGGCAGATACGCAGTATTTT
CASSQEAPFGTGVADTQYF
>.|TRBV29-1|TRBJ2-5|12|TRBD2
TGCAGCGTGGGGGGGGGAGTGGAGACCCAGTACTTC
CSVGGGVETQYF
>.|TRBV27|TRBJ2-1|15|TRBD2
TGTGCCAGCAGTCCCAGCGGGAGGGCGAACAATGAGCAGTTCTTC
CASSPSGRANNEQFF
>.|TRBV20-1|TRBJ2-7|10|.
TGCAGCGGGACAACCTACGAGCAGTACTTC
CSGTTYEQYF
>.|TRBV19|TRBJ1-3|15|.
TGTGCCAGTAGAGACCGAGGGAGCTCTGGAAACACCATATATTTT
CASRDRGSSGNTIYF
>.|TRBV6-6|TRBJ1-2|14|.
TGTGCCAGCAGTATCGGGGGAGCTAACTATGGCTACACCTTC
CASSIGGANYGYTF
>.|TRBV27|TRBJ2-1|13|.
TGTGCCAGCAGTTTTTACAAAAACAATGAGCAGTTCTTC
CASSFYKNNEQFF
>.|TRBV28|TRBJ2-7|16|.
TGTGCCAGCAGACCCTCACTAGGGCTTATGACCTACGAGCAGTACTTC
CASRPSLGLMTYEQYF
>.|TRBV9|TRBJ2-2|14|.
TGTGCCAGCAGCCCCGGCGGGCACACCGGGGAGCTGTTTTTT
CASSPGGHTGELFF
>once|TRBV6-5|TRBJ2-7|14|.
TGTGCCAGCAGTTACTCGGGACACGCGGCCGAGCAGTACTTC
CASSYSGHAAEQYF
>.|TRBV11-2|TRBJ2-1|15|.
TGTGCCAGCAGCTTAGATCTGACAGCTTACAATGAGCAGTTCTTC
CASSLDLTAYNEQFF
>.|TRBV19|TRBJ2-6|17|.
TGTGCCAGTAGTATAGATCAGGGCGGTTCTGGGGCCAACGTCCTGACTTTC
CASSIDQGGSGANVLTF
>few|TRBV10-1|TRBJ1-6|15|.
TGCGCCAGCAGTGAATCAAGGACAGAAAATTCACCCCTCCACTTT
CASSESRTENSPLHF
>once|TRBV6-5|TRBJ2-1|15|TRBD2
TGTGCCAGCAGCCTGACTAGCGGGACCTACAATGAGCAGTTCTTC
CASSLTSGTYNEQFF
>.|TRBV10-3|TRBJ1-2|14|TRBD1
TGTGCCATCAGTGGGGACAGGGGAGAGGGAGGCTACACCTTC
CAISGDRGEGGYTF
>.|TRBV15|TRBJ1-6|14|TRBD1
TGTGCCACAGGCACGGGACAGCATAATTCACCCCTCCACTTT
CATGTGQHNSPLHF
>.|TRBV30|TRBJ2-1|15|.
TGTGCCTGGAGCGGAGACACTAGCTCCTACAATGAGCAGTTCTTC
CAWSGDTSSYNEQFF
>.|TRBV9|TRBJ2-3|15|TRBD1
TGTGCCAGCACCCGGACAGGGGGCTACGCAGATACGCAGTATTTT
CASTRTGGYADTQYF
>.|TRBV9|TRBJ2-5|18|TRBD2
TGTGCCAGCAGCGTAGGTGTAGCGGGGGGCCTCTTCCAAGAGACCCAGTACTTC
CASSVGVAGGLFQETQYF
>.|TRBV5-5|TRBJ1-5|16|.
TGTGCCAGCAGCTTGGCTACAGGCGAAATCAATCAGCCCCAGCATTTT
CASSLATGEINQPQHF
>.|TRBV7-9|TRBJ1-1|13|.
TGTGCCAGCAGCTTAGAACAGGGCACTGAAGCTTTCTTT
CASSLEQGTEAFF
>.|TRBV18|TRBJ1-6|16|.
TGTGCCAGCTCACCACTTAGGGGTCCGGATAATTCACCCCTCCACTTT
CASSPLRGPDNSPLHF
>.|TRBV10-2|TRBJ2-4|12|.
TGCGCCAGCAGTGAGCAGAAAAACATTCAGTACTTC
CASSEQKNIQYF
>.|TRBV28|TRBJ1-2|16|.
TGTGCCAGCAGTCCCTTGGGAACAGGGTTAGGATATGGCTACACCTTC
CASSPLGTGLGYGYTF
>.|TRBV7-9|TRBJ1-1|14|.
TGTGCCAGCAGCTTACACGGTTTGAACACTGAAGCTTTCTTT
CASSLHGLNTEAFF
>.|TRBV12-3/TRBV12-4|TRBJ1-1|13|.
TGTGCCAGCAGTTTACATGGGGGCGGCCAAGCTTTCTTT
CASSLHGGGQAFF
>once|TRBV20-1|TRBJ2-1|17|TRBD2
TGCAGTGCTAGTGGGAAGAGCGGGGGGGTCCCCTACAATGAGCAGTTCTTC
CSASGKSGGVPYNEQFF
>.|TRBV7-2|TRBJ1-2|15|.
TGTGCCAGCAGCCAGAACACAGGTCCTCTTTGGGGCTACACCTTC
CASSQNTGPLWGYTF
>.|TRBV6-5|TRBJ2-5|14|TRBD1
TGTGCCAGCAGGCCGGGACAGGGAAGGGAGACCCAGTACTTC
CASRPGQGRETQYF
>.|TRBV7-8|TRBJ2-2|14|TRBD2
TGTGCCAGCAGCTGGCCCCGGGGGGCCGGGGAGCTGTTTTTT
CASSWPRGAGELFF
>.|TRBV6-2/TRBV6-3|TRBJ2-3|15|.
TGTGCCAGCAGTGGACTCCAGTTAAGCACAGATACGCAGTATTTT
CASSGLQLSTDTQYF
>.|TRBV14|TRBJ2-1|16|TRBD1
TGTGCCAGCAGCTCGGACAGGGGGAGCTCCTACAATGAGCAGTTCTTC
CASSSDRGSSYNEQFF
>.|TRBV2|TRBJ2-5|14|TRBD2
TGTGCCAGCAGTGACGGACTAGCATATGAGACCCAGTACTTC
CASSDGLAYETQYF
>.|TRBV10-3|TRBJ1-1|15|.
TGTGCCATCAGTTCGGATTCCCTCGCGGGCACTGAAGCTTTCTTT
CAISSDSLAGTEAFF
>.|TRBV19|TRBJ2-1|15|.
TGTGCCAGTAGTCCCAGGGGAGGGGTCTACAATGAGCAGTTCTTC
CASSPRGGVYNEQFF
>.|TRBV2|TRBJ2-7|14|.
TGTGCCAGCAGTGATAGAGGGTTCTCCTACGAGCAGTACTTC
CASSDRGFSYEQYF